This TCR beta chain was captured by sequencing in a study of blood T cell repertoires in COVID-19. Seattle's enrolled individuals joined amid active infection and were then monitored longitudinally. Germline V gives CDR1 MDHEN, CDR2 SYDVKM. The CDR3 spans 17 residues. V dropped 5 bases and J dropped 4; count of bases not matched to a gene: 14. The authors' processing: Counts of nucleated cells, estimated from reference gene primer amplification, were obtained. The protocol was immunoSEQ multiplex PCR, while the TCRdb copy is restricted to in-frame clones and leaves out a portion. The V and J calls and the clone size are those of that table, but D and trimming were determined from the DNA. The table records about 200,000 clones, approximately 85% of them present only once.

This TCR was recovered from a woman aged 70 to 79 with COVID-19, enrolled during active disease. Sequencing input: peripheral blood. The chain joins TRBV28 to TRBJ2-7; TRBD1 agrees at 10 bases. CDR3 in amino acids: CASSPHSGRQGAYEQYF. As DNA, the CDR3 is TGTGCCAGCAGTCCCCATTCGGGCCGACAGGGGGCATACGAGCAGTACTTC.